This T cell receptor beta chain was obtained from a study of OX40 agonist ivuxolimab in advanced cancers. For the study at large: Each dose-escalation patient presented with hepatocellular carcinoma, melanoma, renal cell or head and neck cancer. Three patients had partial responses: one hepatocellular carcinoma, two cutaneous melanoma. Whole-study results and caveats: The expanded peripheral T cells' antigen specificity was not determined.

V was clipped by 3 bases and J by 4 bases; unmatched bases: 12. The germline gives CDR1 LNHDA, CDR2 SQIVND (reference sequence). CDR3 length: 17 amino acids. As to this clone: The antigen is unknown.

This table comes from immunoSEQ multiplex PCR, and its TCRdb copy is limited to in-frame clones, with some not included. The sample includes 30,000 to 35,000 clones, roughly four fifths seen only once; the top ten take 20% to 30%. Sampled blood was obtained at baseline, cycle 4 day 1, and cycle 7 day 1. Sequencing used CD4+ or CD8+ T cells sorted from blood, obtained in a trial of the OX40 agonist ivuxolimab. This TCR derives from an adult with an advanced solid tumor such as melanoma, head and neck, liver or kidney cancer. J is TRBJ2-1 and V is TRBV19; TRBD2 matches 7 bases. The CDR3 nucleotides read TGTGCCAGTAGTATTACGGCGGGGGATCAAATTTACAATGAGCAGTTCTTC. This sequence encodes CASSITAGDQIYNEQFF.